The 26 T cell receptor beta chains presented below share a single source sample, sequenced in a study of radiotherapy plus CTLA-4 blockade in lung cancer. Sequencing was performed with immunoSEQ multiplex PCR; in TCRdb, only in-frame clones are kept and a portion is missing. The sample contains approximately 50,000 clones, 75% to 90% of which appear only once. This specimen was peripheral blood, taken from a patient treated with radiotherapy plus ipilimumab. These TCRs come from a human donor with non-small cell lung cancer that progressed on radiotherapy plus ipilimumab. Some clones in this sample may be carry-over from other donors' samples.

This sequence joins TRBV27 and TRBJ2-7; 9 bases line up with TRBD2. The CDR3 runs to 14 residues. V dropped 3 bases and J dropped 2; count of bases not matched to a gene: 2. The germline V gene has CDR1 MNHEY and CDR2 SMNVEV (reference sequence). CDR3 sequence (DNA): TGTGCCAGCAGTTTTAGGACTAGCGCCTACGAGCAGTACTTC. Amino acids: CASSFRTSAYEQYF.

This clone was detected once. In nucleotides, the CDR3 is TGTGCCAGCAGCCTAGACCACTATGGCTACACCTTC. Translated, it gives CASSLDHYGYTF. The chain recombines TRBV5-8 with TRBJ1-2; D is ambiguous. CDR3 length: 12 residues. CDR1 SGHTS and CDR2 YDEGEE come from the germline V gene. The germline V and J ends were trimmed by 4 bases and 3 bases, with 7 bases remaining between them.

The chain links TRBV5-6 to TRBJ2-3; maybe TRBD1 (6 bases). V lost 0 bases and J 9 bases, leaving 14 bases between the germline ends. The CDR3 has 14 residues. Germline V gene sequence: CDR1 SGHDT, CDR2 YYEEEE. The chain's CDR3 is CASSLGGPLGTQYF. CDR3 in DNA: TGTGCCAGCAGCTTGGGGGGGCCTCTGGGGACGCAGTATTTT.

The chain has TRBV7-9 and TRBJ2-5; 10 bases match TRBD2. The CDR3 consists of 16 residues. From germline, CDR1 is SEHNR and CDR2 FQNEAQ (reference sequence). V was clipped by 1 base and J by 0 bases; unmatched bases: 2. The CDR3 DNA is TGTGCCAGCAGCTTAGGAGCGGGAGGGTACCAAGAGACCCAGTACTTC. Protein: CASSLGAGGYQETQYF.

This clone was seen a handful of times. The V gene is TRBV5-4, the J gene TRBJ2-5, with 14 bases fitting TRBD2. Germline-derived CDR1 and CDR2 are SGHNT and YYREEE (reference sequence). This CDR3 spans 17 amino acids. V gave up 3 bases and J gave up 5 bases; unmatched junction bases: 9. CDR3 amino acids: CASSWGLAGVNWETQYF. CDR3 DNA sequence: TGTGCCAGCAGCTGGGGACTAGCGGGAGTTAATTGGGAGACCCAGTACTTC.

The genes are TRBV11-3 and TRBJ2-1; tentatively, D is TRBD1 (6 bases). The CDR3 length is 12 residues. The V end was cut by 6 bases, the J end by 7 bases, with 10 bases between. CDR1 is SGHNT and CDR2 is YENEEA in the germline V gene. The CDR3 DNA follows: TGTGCCAGCAGTCCGGGACAAAATGAGCAGTTCTTC. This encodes CASSPGQNEQFF.

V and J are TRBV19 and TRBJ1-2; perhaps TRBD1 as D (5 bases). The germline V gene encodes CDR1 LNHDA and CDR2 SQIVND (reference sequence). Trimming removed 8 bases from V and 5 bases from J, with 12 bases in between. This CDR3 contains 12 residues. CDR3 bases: TGTGCCAGTGTGCAGGGCCGGTATGGCTACACCTTC. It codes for CASVQGRYGYTF.

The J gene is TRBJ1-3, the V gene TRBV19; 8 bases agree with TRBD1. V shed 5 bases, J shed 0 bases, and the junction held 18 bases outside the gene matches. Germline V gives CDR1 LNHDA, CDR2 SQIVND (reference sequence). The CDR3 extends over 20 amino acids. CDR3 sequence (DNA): TGTGCCAGTAGTGCGCCGGGGACAGGTCTGAACGCTGACTCTGGAAACACCATATATTTT. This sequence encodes CASSAPGTGLNADSGNTIYF.

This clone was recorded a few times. In DNA form, the CDR3 reads TGTGCCAGCAGCTTAAGGCCAGACTCTAACTATGGCTACACCTTC. Translated, it gives CASSLRPDSNYGYTF. V is TRBV7-2 and J is TRBJ1-2; D is undetermined. CDR1 and CDR2 from the germline V gene are SGHTA and FQGNSA. CDR3 length: 15 amino acids. Trimming pared 2 bases from V and 0 bases from J, leaving 10 bases between.

DNA for the CDR3: TGTGCCATCAGTGATCGGGGACAGGGGGGCTATGGCTACACCTTC. Protein: CAISDRGQGGYGYTF. The chain has TRBV10-3 and TRBJ1-2; 11 bases are shared with TRBD1. The CDR3 has 15 residues. Germline CDR1 and CDR2: ENHRY and SYGVKD. The ends lost 3 bases at V and 4 bases at J; junction bases unmatched: 4.

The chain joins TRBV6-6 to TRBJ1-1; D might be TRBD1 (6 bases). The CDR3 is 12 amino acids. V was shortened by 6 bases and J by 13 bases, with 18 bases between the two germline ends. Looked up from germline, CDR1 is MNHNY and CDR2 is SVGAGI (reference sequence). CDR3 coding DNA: TGTGCCAGCAGCCCGAAGGGACAAAGGGATTTCTTT. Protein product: CASSPKGQRDFF.

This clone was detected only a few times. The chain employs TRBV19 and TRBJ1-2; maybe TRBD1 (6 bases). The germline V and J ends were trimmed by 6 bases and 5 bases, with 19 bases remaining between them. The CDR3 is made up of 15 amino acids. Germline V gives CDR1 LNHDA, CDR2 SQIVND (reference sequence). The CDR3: CASRNLRDTVYGYTF. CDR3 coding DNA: TGTGCCAGTAGGAACCTTAGGGACACCGTTTATGGCTACACCTTC.

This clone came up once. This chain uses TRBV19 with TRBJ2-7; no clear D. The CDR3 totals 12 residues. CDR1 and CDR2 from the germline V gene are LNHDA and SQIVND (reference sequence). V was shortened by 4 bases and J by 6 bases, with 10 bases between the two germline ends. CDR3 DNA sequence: TGTGCCAGTAGTACGAATGTGGCCGAGCAGTACTTC. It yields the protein CASSTNVAEQYF.

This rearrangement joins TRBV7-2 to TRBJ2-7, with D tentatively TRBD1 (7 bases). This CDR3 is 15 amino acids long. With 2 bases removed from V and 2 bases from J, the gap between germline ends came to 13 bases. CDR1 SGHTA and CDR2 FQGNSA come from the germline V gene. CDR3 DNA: TGTGCCAGCAGCTTATCGGGCAGGGGGGCCTACGAGCAGTACTTC. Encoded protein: CASSLSGRGAYEQYF.

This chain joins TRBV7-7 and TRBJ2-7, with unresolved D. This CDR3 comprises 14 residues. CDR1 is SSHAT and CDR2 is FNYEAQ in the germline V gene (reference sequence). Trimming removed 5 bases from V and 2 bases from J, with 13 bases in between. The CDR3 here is CASSPSPLTYEQYF. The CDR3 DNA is TGTGCCAGCAGCCCGTCCCCGTTAACCTACGAGCAGTACTTC.

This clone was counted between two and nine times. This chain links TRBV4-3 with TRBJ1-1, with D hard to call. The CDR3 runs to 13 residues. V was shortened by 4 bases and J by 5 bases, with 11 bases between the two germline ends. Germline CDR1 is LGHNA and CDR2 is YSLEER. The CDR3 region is CASSLSSGTEAFF. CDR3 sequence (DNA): TGCGCCAGCAGCCTCTCGAGCGGTACTGAAGCTTTCTTT.

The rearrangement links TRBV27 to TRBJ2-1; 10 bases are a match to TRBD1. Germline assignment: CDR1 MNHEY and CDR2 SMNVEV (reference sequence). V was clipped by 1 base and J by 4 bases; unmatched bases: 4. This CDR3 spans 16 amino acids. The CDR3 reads CASSLWTGGGYNEQFF. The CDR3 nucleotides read TGTGCCAGCAGTTTATGGACAGGGGGTGGTTACAATGAGCAGTTCTTC.

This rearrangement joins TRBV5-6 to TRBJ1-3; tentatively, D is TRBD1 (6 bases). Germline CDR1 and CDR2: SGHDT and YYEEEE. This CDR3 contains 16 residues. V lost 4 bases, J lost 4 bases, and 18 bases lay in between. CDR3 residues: CASSLARGGAGNTIYF. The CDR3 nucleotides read TGTGCCAGCAGCCTTGCTAGAGGGGGTGCCGGAAACACCATATATTTT.

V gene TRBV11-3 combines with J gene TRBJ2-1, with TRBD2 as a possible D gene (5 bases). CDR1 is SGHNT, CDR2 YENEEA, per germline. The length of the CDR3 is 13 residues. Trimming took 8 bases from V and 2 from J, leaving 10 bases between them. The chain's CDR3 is CASGRGAYNEQFF. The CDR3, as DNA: TGTGCCAGCGGCCGGGGTGCCTACAATGAGCAGTTCTTC. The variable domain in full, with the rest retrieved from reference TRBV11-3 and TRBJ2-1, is EAGVVQSPRYKIIEKKQPVAFWCNPISGHNTLYWYLQNLGQGPELLIRYENEEAVDDSQLPKDRFSAERLKGVDSTLKIQPAELGDSAVYLCASGRGAYNEQFFGPGTRLTVL.

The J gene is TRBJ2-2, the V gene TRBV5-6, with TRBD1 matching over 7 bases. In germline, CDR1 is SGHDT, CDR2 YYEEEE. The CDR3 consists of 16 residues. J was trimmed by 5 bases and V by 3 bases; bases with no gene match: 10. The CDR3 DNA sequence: TGTGCCAGCAGCTCCGCCTACAGGGGTGAGACCGGGGAGCTGTTTTTT. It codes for CASSSAYRGETGELFF. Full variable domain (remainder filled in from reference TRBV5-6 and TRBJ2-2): DAGVTQSPTHLIKTRGQQVTLRCSPKSGHDTVSWYQQALGQGPQFIFQYYEEEERQRGNFPDRFSGHQFPNYSSELNVNALLLGDSALYLCASSSAYRGETGELFFGEGSRLTVL.

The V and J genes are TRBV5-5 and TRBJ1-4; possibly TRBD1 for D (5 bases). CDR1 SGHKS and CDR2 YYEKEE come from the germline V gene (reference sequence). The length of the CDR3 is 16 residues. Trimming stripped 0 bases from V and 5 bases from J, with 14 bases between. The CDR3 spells CASSLGGRAGNEKLFF. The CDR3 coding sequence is TGTGCCAGCAGCTTGGGTGGACGGGCAGGGAATGAAAAACTGTTTTTT. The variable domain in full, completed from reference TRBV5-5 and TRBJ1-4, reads DAGVTQSPTHLIKTRGQQVTLRCSPISGHKSVSWYQQVLGQGPQFIFQYYEKEERGRGNFPDRFSARQFPNYSSELNVNALLLGDSALYLCASSLGGRAGNEKLFFGSGTQLSVL.

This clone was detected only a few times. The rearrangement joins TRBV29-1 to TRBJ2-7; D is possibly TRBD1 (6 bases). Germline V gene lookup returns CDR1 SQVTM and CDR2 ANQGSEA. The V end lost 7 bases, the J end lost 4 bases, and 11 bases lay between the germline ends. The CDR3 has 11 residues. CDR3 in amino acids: CSGGQLYEQYF. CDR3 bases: TGCAGCGGTGGACAGCTGTACGAGCAGTACTTC.

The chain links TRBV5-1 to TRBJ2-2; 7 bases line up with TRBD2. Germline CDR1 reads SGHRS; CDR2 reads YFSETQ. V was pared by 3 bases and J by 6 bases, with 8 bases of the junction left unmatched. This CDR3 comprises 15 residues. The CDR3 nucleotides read TGCGCCAGCAGCTCGGGACGGGCGGGGGCCGGGGAGCTGTTTTTT. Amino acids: CASSSGRAGAGELFF.

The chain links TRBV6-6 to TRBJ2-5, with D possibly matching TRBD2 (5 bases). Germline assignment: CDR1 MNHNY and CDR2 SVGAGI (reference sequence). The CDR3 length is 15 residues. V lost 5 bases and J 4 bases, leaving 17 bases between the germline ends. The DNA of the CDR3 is TGTGCCAGCAGTGCGGCAGCAGGCCGGGGAGAGACCCAGTACTTC. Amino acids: CASSAAAGRGETQYF.

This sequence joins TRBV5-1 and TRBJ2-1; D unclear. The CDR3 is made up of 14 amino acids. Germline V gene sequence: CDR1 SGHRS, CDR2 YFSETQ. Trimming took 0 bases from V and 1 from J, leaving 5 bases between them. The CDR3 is CASSLEHSYNEQFF. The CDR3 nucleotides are TGCGCCAGCAGCTTGGAGCATTCCTACAATGAGCAGTTCTTC.

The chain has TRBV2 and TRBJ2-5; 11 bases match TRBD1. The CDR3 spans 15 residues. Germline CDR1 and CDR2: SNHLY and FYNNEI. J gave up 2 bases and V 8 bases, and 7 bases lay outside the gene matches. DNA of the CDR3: TGTGCCAGCGGAAGGGACAGGGGGTCTCAAGAGACCCAGTACTTC. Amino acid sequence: CASGRDRGSQETQYF.